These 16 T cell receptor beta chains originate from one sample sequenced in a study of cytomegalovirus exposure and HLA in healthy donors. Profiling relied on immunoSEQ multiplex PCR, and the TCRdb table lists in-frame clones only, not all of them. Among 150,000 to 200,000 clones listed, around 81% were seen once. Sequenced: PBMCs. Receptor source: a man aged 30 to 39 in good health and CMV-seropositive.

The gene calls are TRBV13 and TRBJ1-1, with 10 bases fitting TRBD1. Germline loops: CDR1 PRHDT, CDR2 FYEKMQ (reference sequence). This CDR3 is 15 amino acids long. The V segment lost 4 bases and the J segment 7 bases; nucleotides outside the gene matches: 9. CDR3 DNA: TGTGCCAGCAGCTCAGTTGGGACAGGGGAACTTGAAGCTTTCTTT. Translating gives CASSSVGTGELEAFF.

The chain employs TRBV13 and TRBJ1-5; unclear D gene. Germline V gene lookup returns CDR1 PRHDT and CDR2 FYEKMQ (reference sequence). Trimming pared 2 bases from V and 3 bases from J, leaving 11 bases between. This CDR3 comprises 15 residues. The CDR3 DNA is TGTGCCAGCAGCTTAAGGCCGGGGAACAATCAGCCCCAGCATTTT. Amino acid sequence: CASSLRPGNNQPQHF.

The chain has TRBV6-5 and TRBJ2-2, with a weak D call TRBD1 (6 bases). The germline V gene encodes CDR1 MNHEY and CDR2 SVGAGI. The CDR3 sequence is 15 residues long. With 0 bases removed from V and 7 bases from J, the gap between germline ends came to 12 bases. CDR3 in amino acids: CASSYSDSWGGELFF. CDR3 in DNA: TGTGCCAGCAGTTACTCGGACAGTTGGGGCGGGGAGCTGTTTTTT.

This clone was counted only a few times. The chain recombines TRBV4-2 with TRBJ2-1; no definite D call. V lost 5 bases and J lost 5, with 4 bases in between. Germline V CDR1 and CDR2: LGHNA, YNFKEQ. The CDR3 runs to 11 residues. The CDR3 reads CASSFNNEQFF. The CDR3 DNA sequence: TGTGCCAGCAGCTTTAACAATGAGCAGTTCTTC.

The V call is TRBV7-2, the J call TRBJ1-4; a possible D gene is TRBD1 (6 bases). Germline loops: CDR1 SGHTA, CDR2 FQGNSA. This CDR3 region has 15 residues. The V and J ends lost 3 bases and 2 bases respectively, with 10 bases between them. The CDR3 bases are TGTGCCAGCAGCTTGTTCAGGGGTACTAATGAAAAACTGTTTTTT. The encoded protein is CASSLFRGTNEKLFF.

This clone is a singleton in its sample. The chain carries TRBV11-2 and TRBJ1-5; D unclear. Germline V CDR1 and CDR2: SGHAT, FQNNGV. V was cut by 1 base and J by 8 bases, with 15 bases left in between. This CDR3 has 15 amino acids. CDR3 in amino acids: CASSLGRAEREPQHF. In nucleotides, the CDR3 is TGTGCCAGCAGCTTAGGACGCGCGGAGAGGGAGCCCCAGCATTTT. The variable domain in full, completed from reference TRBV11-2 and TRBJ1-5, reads EAGVAQSPRYKIIEKRQSVAFWCNPISGHATLYWYQQILGQGPKLLIQFQNNGVVDDSQLPKDRFSAERLKGVDSTLKIQPAKLEDSAVYLCASSLGRAEREPQHFGDGTRLSIL.

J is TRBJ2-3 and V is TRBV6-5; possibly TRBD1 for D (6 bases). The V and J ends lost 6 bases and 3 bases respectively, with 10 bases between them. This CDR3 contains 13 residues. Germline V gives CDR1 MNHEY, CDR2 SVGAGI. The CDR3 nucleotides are TGTGCCAGCAGGACAGGATCTACAGATACGCAGTATTTT. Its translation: CASRTGSTDTQYF.

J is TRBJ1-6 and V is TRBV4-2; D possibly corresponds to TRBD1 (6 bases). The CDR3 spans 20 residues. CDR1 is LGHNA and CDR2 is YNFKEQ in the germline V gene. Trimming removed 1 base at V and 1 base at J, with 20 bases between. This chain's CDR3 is CASSQVGLRGPGSYNSPLHF. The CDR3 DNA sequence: TGTGCCAGCAGCCAAGTCGGGCTCAGGGGCCCAGGGTCCTATAATTCACCCCTCCACTTT.

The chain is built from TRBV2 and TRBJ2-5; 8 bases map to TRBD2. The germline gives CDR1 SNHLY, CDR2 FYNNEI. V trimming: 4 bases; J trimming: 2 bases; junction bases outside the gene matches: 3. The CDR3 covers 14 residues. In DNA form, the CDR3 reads TGTGCCAGCAGTGGGACTAGCAGACAAGAGACCCAGTACTTC. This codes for CASSGTSRQETQYF.

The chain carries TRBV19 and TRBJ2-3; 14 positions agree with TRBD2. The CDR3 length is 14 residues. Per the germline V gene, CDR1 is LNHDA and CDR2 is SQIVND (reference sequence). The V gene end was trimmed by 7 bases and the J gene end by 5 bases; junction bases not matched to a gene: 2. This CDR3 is CASMTSGGVDTQYF. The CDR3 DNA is TGTGCCAGTATGACTAGCGGGGGGGTAGATACGCAGTATTTT.

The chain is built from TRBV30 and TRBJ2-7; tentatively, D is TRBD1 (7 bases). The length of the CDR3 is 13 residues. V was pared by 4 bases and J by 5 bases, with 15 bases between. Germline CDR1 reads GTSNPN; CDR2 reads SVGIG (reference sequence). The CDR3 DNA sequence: TGTGCCTGGAATGGAGGGGGCCGCAACGAGCAGTACTTC. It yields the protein CAWNGGGRNEQYF.

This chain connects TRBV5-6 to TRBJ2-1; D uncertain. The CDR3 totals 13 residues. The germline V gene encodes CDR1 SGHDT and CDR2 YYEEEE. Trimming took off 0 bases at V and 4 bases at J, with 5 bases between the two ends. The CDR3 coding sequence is TGTGCCAGCAGCTTGGAACTTTACAATGAGCAGTTCTTC. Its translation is CASSLELYNEQFF.

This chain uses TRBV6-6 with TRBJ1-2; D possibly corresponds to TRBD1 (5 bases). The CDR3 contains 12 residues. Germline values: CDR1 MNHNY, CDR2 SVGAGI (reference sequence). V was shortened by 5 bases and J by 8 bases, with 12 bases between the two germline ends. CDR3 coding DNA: TGTGCCAGCAGTCCAGGGTACGGAGGCTACACCTTC. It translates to CASSPGYGGYTF.

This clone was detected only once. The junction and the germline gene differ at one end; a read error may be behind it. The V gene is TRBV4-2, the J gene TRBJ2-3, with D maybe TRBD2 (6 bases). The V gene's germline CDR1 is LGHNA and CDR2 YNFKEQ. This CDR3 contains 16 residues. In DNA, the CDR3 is TGTGCCAGCAGCCCGGAGGGGCACCGGGTGGGAGATACTCAGTATTTT. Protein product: CASSPEGHRVGDTQYF.

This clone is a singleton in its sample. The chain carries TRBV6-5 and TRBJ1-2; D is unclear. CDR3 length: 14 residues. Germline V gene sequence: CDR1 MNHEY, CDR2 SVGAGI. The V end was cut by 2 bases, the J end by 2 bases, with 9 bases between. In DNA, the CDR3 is TGTGCCAGCAGTTACGAGGGTAGGAACTATGGCTACACCTTC. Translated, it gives CASSYEGRNYGYTF.

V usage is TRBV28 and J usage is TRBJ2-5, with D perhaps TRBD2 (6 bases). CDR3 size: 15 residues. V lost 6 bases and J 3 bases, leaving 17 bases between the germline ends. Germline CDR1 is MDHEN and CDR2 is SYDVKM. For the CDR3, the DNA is TGTGCCAGCAGGGTAGACTGGGGGGTTAAAGAGACCCAGTACTTC. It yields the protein CASRVDWGVKETQYF.